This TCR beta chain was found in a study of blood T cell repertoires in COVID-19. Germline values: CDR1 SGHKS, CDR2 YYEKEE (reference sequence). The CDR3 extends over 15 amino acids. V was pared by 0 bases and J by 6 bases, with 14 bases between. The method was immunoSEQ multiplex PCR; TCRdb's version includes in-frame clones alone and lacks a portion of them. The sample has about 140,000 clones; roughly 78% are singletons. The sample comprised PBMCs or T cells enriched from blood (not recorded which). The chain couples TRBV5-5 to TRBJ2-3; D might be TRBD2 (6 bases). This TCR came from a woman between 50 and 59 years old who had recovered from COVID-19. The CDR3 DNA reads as TGTGCCAGCAGCTTGGCCGGGACTTGGGCGGATACGCAGTATTTT. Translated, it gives CASSLAGTWADTQYF.